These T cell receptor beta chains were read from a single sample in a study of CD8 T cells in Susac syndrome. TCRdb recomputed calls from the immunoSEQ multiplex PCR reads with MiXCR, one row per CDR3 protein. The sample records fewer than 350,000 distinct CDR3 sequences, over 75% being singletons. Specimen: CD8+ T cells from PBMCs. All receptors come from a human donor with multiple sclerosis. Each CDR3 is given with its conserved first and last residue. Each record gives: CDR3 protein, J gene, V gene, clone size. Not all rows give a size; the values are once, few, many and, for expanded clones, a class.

CASSAGLAGGYEQYF	TRBJ2-7	TRBV19	few
CASSHSSNQPQHF	TRBJ1-5	TRBV27	NA
CASSDPGLAGNTGELFF	TRBJ2-2	TRBV2	once
CAISEEREGLDEQFF	TRBJ2-1	TRBV10-3	NA
CSARFQGWGYGYTF	TRBJ1-2	TRBV20-1	NA
CASSSMDRGNQPQHF	TRBJ1-5	TRBV6-5	NA
CASSHVTGRLVDQPQHF	TRBJ1-5	TRBV3-1	NA
CASRGVGAEAFF	TRBJ1-1	TRBV2	once
CASSPIPLAGGNTGELFF	TRBJ2-2	TRBV9	once
CASSARQEHQPQHF	TRBJ1-5	TRBV19	NA
CASSFIGTDYGYTF	TRBJ1-2	TRBV5-6	NA
CASSIGTSAYEQYF	TRBJ2-7	TRBV27	NA
CASSLSTFMNTEAFF	TRBJ1-1	TRBV11-2	few
CASGTLTPYEQYF	TRBJ2-7	TRBV28	NA
CASSLFQGTYGYTF	TRBJ1-2	TRBV5-4	NA
CASSLSGMGNQPQHF	TRBJ1-5	TRBV28	few
CASSLWGKTGSGGYGYTF	TRBJ1-2	TRBV7-9	NA
CASSQSVLVSTDTQYF	TRBJ2-3	TRBV3-1	NA
CASSPQTSGTYEQYF	TRBJ2-7	TRBV27	NA
CASSVQPTDTQYF	TRBJ2-3	TRBV9	NA
CASSFRADYEQYF	TRBJ2-7	TRBV7-9	NA
CASSSEQGYQPQHF	TRBJ1-5	TRBV27	NA
CATSQAGPYNEQFF	TRBJ2-1	TRBV24-1	NA
CASRVYGTPYKSGYTF	TRBJ1-2	TRBV28	NA
CASSLYGSYNEQFF	TRBJ2-1	TRBV7-9	NA
CASLSWTGGYEQYF	TRBJ2-7	TRBV27	NA
CASSVRGGERQPQHF	TRBJ1-5	TRBV9	once
CASSVADSRELFF	TRBJ2-2	TRBV9	once
CASSGDREGGELFF	TRBJ2-2	TRBV28	NA
CASSVVGSSDEQYF	TRBJ2-7	TRBV9	NA
CATSTGSGYNEQFF	TRBJ2-1	TRBV15	NA
CSVDVRARMNTEAFF	TRBJ1-1	TRBV29-1	NA
CASSLDLLADEQFF	TRBJ2-1	TRBV5-4	NA
CASSLGLPGAIPSTDTQYF	TRBJ2-3	TRBV7-8	NA
CASRPGLAGGPSTDTQYF	TRBJ2-3	TRBV11-2	NA
CASSPGSWAPYEQYF	TRBJ2-7	TRBV27	NA
CASSVWSGVIYNEQFF	TRBJ2-1	TRBV9	NA
CASSHREVDEQFF	TRBJ2-1	TRBV6-6	NA
CASSDRGTSGRTYNEQFF	TRBJ2-1	TRBV11-3	NA
CASSARLAGGPKTGELFF	TRBJ2-2	TRBV11-2	NA
CATEDLDYEQYF	TRBJ2-7	TRBV24-1	NA
CASSLWTSGKSYNEQFF	TRBJ2-1	TRBV27	NA
CASSLVIEGRSEQYF	TRBJ2-7	TRBV7-9	NA
CASSLATGGEKTQYF	TRBJ2-5	TRBV7-9	NA
CATSRGGGANYEQYF	TRBJ2-7	TRBV15	NA
CATSQGGAQPQHF	TRBJ1-5	TRBV28	NA
CASRDTGLSYEQYF	TRBJ2-7	TRBV12-3/TRBV12-4	once
CASSSGDRTYEQYF	TRBJ2-7	TRBV5-1	once
CASSTTGTQPQHF	TRBJ1-5	TRBV19	NA
CASSLPLSDEQFF	TRBJ2-1	TRBV6-2/TRBV6-3	NA
CASSQDRSDTQYF	TRBJ2-3	TRBV4-3	NA
CSALSSDSYEQYF	TRBJ2-7	TRBV29-1	once
CAVARGPNTEAFF	TRBJ1-1	TRBV3-1	NA
CASSLVLRSYEQYF	TRBJ2-7	TRBV7-9	NA
CATGGDSLNTEAFF	TRBJ1-1	TRBV10-3	NA
CASSFRTSGNDEQYF	TRBJ2-7	TRBV28	NA